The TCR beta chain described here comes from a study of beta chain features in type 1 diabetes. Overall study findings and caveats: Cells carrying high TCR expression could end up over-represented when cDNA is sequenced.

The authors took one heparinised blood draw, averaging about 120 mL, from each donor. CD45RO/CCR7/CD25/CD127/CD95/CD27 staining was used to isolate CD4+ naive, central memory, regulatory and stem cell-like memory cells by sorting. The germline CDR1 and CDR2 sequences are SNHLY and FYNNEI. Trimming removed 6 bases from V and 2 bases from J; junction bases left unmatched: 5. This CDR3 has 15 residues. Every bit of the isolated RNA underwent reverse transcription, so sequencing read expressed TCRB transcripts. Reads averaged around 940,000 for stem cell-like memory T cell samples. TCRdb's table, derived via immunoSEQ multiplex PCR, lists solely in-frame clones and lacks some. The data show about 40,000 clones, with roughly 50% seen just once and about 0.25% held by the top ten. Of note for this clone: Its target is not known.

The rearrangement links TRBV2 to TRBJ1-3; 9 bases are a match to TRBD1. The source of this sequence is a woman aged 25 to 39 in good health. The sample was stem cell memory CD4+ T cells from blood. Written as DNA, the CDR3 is TGTGCCAGCAGGCAACAGGGGGCCGCTGGAAACACCATATATTTT. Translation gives CASRQQGAAGNTIYF.